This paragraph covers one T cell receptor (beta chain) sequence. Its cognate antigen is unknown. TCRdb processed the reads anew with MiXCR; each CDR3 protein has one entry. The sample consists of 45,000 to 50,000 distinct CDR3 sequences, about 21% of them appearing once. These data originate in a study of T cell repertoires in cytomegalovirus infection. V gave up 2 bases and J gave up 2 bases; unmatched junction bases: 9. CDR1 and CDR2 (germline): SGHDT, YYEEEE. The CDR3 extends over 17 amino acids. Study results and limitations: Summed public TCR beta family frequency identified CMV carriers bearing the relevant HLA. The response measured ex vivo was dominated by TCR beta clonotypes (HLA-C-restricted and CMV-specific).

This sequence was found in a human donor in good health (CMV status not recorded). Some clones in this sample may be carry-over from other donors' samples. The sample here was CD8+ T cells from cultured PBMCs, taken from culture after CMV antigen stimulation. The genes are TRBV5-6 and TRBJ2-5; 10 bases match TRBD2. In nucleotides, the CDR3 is TGTGCCAGCAGCTTTTCTGGACTAGCGGAGGCTCAAGAGACCCAGTACTTC. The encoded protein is CASSFSGLAEAQETQYF.